This T cell receptor beta chain emerged from a study of cytomegalovirus exposure and HLA in healthy donors. Findings and caveats of the study: In a later analysis, a genetic analysis reported fewer productive-TCR N-insertions in an Asian-associated ancestry cluster than the cohort average. The dataset shows that most TCR sequences were rare, while some public TCRs occurred in many donors. Roughly even sequencing depth across donors was the assumption behind the presence/absence analyses.

PCR amplification relied on 60 Vbeta primers (plus 13 Jbeta primers). TCRdb keeps only in-frame clones here, not all; method: immunoSEQ multiplex PCR. The sample carries roughly 200,000 clones, around 79% recorded once. Turning to this clone: What it recognizes is unknown.

Donors likely had unrecorded immune exposures despite being nominally healthy when sampled. Trimming pared 0 bases from V and 4 bases from J, leaving 9 bases between. The CDR3 runs to 14 residues. Germline loops: CDR1 MNHNS, CDR2 SASEGT. Sequencing was performed on PBMCs. The sequence came from a girl aged 10 to 17 in good health and CMV-seropositive. The V gene is TRBV6-1, the J gene TRBJ1-1; D unresolved. CDR3 in amino acids: CASSEARAPTEAFF. CDR3 sequence (DNA): TGTGCCAGCAGTGAAGCGAGGGCACCCACTGAAGCTTTCTTT.